The T cell receptor (beta chain) described here comes from a study of Ad26.COV2.S vaccination and SARS-CoV-2 variants. Details on this clone: Its specificity is not known.

The V gene's germline CDR1 is SQVTM and CDR2 ANQGSEA. The ends were cut back, 3 bases at V and 8 bases at J, with 7 bases in the middle. The CDR3 covers 11 residues. Treatment: around 19 received Ad26.COV2.S at low or high dose, single or two shots; about 5 received placebo; per-sample allocation not given. Vaccine and placebo recipients were sampled on day 63 after the first injection. The shot given was an Ad26 vector that makes Wuhan-strain SARS-CoV-2 spike. Overall study results and limits: Researchers reported similar non-spike TCR breadth in vaccine and placebo recipients. Compared with placebo recipients, vaccine recipients had higher spike-specific TCR breadth.

The assay was immunoSEQ multiplex PCR, and TCRdb's table has in-frame clones only and misses some. The sample records around 380,000 clones, 75% to 90% being singletons. The rearrangement joins TRBV29-1 to TRBJ1-4, with unresolved D. This material consisted of peripheral blood, taken in a trial of Ad26.COV2.S vaccine versus placebo. The TCR originated in a person aged 18-60 years who received the Ad26.COV2.S COVID-19 vaccine or a placebo. CDR3 sequence (DNA): TGCAGCGTTGAGATACAGGAAAAACTGTTTTTT. This codes for CSVEIQEKLFF.